The present entry profiles one T cell receptor beta chain with its context. The V gene's germline CDR1 is SGHDT and CDR2 YYEEEE. The CDR3 sequence is 19 residues long. V lost 0 bases and J lost 2; bases outside the gene matches: 9. Method: immunoSEQ multiplex PCR; TCRdb's copy keeps in-frame clones and lacks some. The sample yields about 69,000 clones, about 80% seen once. The source of the sample is a study of blood T cell repertoires in COVID-19. The sequenced sample was peripheral blood. The genes are TRBV5-6 and TRBJ1-6; TRBD1 aligns across 9 bases. This TCR came from a middle-aged man with COVID-19, enrolled during active disease. The CDR3 protein is CASSLVTGGRRPYNSPLHF. The CDR3 DNA follows: TGTGCCAGCAGCTTGGTTACAGGGGGCCGGAGGCCCTATAATTCACCCCTCCACTTT.